This passage covers 30 T cell receptor beta chains from one sample sequenced in a study of blood T cell repertoires in COVID-19. Using immunoSEQ multiplex PCR, the repertoire was profiled, and TCRdb retains in-frame clones only, with some absent. This sample has some 250,000 clones, with around nine tenths found just once. The sequencing sample was made of peripheral blood. These receptors all come from a middle-aged woman who had recovered from COVID-19.

Comments on this clone: The sample has other DNA sequences that encode this CDR3 too. The rearrangement uses TRBV18 and TRBJ2-5; weak D call: TRBD2 (5 bases). The CDR3 spans 13 residues. Per the germline V gene, CDR1 is KGHSH and CDR2 is LQKENI. V was cut by 4 bases and J by 1 base, with 7 bases left in between. CDR3 nucleotide sequence: TGTGCCAGCTCACGGGCGGGCCAAGAGACCCAGTACTTC. This translates into CASSRAGQETQYF. The variable domain in full, with the rest retrieved from reference TRBV18 and TRBJ2-5, is NAGVMQNPRHLVRRRGQEARLRCSPMKGHSHVYWYRQLPEEGLKFMVYLQKENIIDESGMPKERFSAEFPKEGPSILRIQQVVRGDSAAYFCASSRAGQETQYFGPGTRLLVL.

V gene TRBV12-3 or TRBV12-4 combines with J gene TRBJ1-2, with 7 bases that match TRBD1. Unmatched junction bases numbered 6, after V lost 7 bases and J lost 4 bases. This CDR3 spans 13 amino acids. CDR3 sequence reads: CASTRTGSYGYTF. CDR3 nucleotides: TGTGCCAGCACCCGGACAGGTTCCTATGGCTACACCTTC.

V and J are TRBV28 and TRBJ2-1; no reliable D call. The CDR3 runs 11 residues. Germline values: CDR1 MDHEN, CDR2 SYDVKM. Trimming shortened V by 8 bases and J by 6 bases, and 8 bases separated the two germline ends. In DNA, the CDR3 is TGTGCCAGCGCTAGGCTCAATGAGCAGTTCTTC. Protein product: CASARLNEQFF.

In nucleotides, the CDR3 is TGTGCCAGCAGCCCCCACCCTAGCGGCCAAGAGACCCAGTACTTC. Its protein product is CASSPHPSGQETQYF. The chain links TRBV11-2 to TRBJ2-5; 7 nucleotides agree with TRBD2. Germline CDR1 reads SGHAT; CDR2 reads FQNNGV. The CDR3 is made up of 15 amino acids. Trimming took 5 bases from V and 1 from J; bases not matched to a gene: 7.

The chain couples TRBV30 to TRBJ2-7; 7 bases fit TRBD1. Germline V gene data show CDR1 as GTSNPN and CDR2 as SVGIG (reference sequence). V dropped 0 bases and J dropped 6; count of bases not matched to a gene: 8. The CDR3 sequence is 14 residues long. CDR3 region: CAWSVGGRWGEQYV. The CDR3 DNA reads as TGTGCCTGGAGTGTAGGGGGCCGCTGGGGCGAGCAGTACGTC.

This clone was counted only a few times. This specimen includes other DNA sequences encoding the same CDR3. The chain combines TRBV5-1 with TRBJ1-2, with TRBD1 matching 7 bases. Losses at the gene ends were 0 bases for V and 0 bases for J; bases not matched to a gene: 2. Looked up from germline, CDR1 is SGHRS and CDR2 is YFSETQ. The CDR3 is 15 residues long. CDR3 nucleotide sequence: TGCGCCAGCAGCTTGGGTGGGACAGCTAACTATGGCTACACCTTC. Encoded protein: CASSLGGTANYGYTF.

The chain combines TRBV5-6 with TRBJ2-7; D perhaps matches TRBD1 (6 bases). CDR1 is SGHDT, CDR2 YYEEEE, per germline. CDR3 length equals 14 residues. V was clipped by 3 bases and J by 7 bases, with 17 bases between them. The CDR3 nucleotides read TGTGCCAGCAGCTACACCGGGACACCGGGGGAGCAGTACTTC. The encoded protein is CASSYTGTPGEQYF.

This clone appeared a single time. The CDR3 spells CASSEGDRARYEQYF. In nucleotides, the CDR3 is TGTGCCAGCAGTGAAGGGGACAGGGCTCGCTACGAGCAGTACTTC. The genes are TRBV6-1 and TRBJ2-7, with 9 bases aligning to TRBD1. This CDR3 comprises 15 residues. Trimming at V came to 1 base and at J to 3 bases, leaving 4 bases not matched to a gene. Germline CDR1 is MNHNS and CDR2 is SASEGT.

The J gene is TRBJ1-1, the V gene TRBV29-1, with 7 positions matching TRBD1. Germline CDR1 SQVTM, CDR2 ANQGSEA. The CDR3 runs to 13 residues. V was clipped by 6 bases and J by 1 base; unmatched bases: 5. The CDR3 bases are TGCAGCGTCCGAACAGGGGCGAACACTGAAGCTTTCTTT. As protein: CSVRTGANTEAFF.

V is TRBV7-9 and J is TRBJ2-1, with D tentatively TRBD2 (5 bases). V gave up 8 bases and J gave up 2 bases, with 10 bases separating them. CDR1 and CDR2 from the germline V gene are SEHNR and FQNEAQ (reference sequence). This CDR3 has 13 residues. The CDR3 here is CASGSPTYNEQFF. The CDR3 nucleotides are TGTGCCAGCGGGAGTCCCACCTACAATGAGCAGTTCTTC. The variable domain in full, completed from reference TRBV7-9 and TRBJ2-1, reads DTGVSQNPRHKITKRGQNVTFRCDPISEHNRLYWYRQTLGQGPEFLTYFQNEAQLEKSRLLSDRFSAERPKGSFSTLEIQRTEQGDSAMYLCASGSPTYNEQFFGPGTRLTVL.

As to this clone: The junction shows a germline mismatch at one end, possibly a read error. This chain connects TRBV6-5 to TRBJ2-7; 8 nucleotides match TRBD1. CDR1 is MNHEY and CDR2 is SVGAGI in the germline V gene. This CDR3 is built from 13 residues. CDR3 region: CASSWDRTYEQYF. The CDR3 DNA follows: TGTGCCAGCAGTTGGGACAGGACCTATGAGCAGTACTTC.

V is TRBV6-1 and J is TRBJ1-2; 8 nucleotides agree with TRBD1. The CDR3 is 14 residues long. J gave up 2 bases and V 1 base, and 0 bases lay outside the gene matches. Germline CDR1 MNHNS, CDR2 SASEGT. The chain's CDR3 is CASSEGTGNYGYTF. The CDR3 DNA reads TGTGCCAGCAGTGAAGGGACAGGGAACTATGGCTACACCTTC.

The chain carries TRBV6-5 and TRBJ1-2; D gene ambiguous. Germline V CDR1 and CDR2: MNHEY, SVGAGI. Trimming removed 6 bases from V and 2 bases from J, with 4 bases in between. The CDR3 runs to 11 residues. CDR3 in DNA: TGTGCCAGCAGACAGAACTATGGCTACACCTTC. This translates into CASRQNYGYTF.

V usage is TRBV15 and J usage is TRBJ1-5; no clear D gene. In germline, CDR1 is LNHNV, CDR2 YYDKDF (reference sequence). This CDR3 is built from 16 residues. The V end was cut by 0 bases, the J end by 6 bases, with 15 bases between. The CDR3 region is CATSRELTQVGQPQHF. CDR3 sequence (DNA): TGTGCCACCAGCAGAGAACTGACCCAGGTGGGTCAGCCCCAGCATTTT.

The CDR3 DNA reads TGTGCCAGTAGCGAAAGGACAGGGGGTGGCTACACCTTC. It specifies CASSERTGGGYTF. The V call is TRBV19, the J call TRBJ1-2, with TRBD1 matching over 10 bases. After removal of 6 bases from V and 7 bases from J, the junction contained 5 bases not matched to a gene. CDR1 and CDR2 (germline): LNHDA, SQIVND (reference sequence). This CDR3 spans 13 amino acids.

The chain carries TRBV21-1 and TRBJ2-4; TRBD2 is the table's D call, not checked against the DNA. TRBV21-1 is termed a pseudogene. This CDR3 comprises 16 residues. The CDR3 loop is CASSKGPPGCGNIQYF. CDR3 bases: TGTGCCAGCAGCAAAGGGCCCCCCGGGTGTGGGAACATTCAGTACTTC.

The chain carries TRBV6-2 or TRBV6-3 and TRBJ1-2, with 8 bases that match TRBD1. Germline V gene lookup returns CDR1 MNHEY and CDR2 SVGEGT. The CDR3 runs to 15 residues. V trimming: 2 bases; J trimming: 4 bases; junction bases outside the gene matches: 6. CDR3 sequence reads: CASSYQTGAFYGYTF. In nucleotides, the CDR3 is TGTGCCAGCAGTTACCAGACAGGGGCTTTCTATGGCTACACCTTC.

This chain uses TRBV9 with TRBJ1-1, with D possibly TRBD1 on 6 matching bases. CDR1 SGDLS and CDR2 YYNGEE come from the germline V gene. Trimming pared 4 bases from V and 4 bases from J, leaving 14 bases between. The CDR3 length is 14 residues. For the CDR3, the DNA is TGTGCCAGCAGCTCCCACGTAGGGGGCACTGAAGCTTTCTTT. This translates into CASSSHVGGTEAFF. Filled out from reference TRBV9 and TRBJ1-1, the complete variable domain reads DSGVTQTPKHLITATGQRVTLRCSPRSGDLSVYWYQQSLDQGLQFLIQYYNGEERAKGNILERFSAQQFPDLHSELNLSSLELGDSALYFCASSSHVGGTEAFFGQGTRLTVV.

This rearrangement joins TRBV27 to TRBJ2-1; the match to TRBD2 covers 10 bases. This CDR3 comprises 16 residues. From germline, CDR1 is MNHEY and CDR2 SMNVEV (reference sequence). With V trimmed by 4 bases and J by 2 bases, 5 bases remained unmatched. In DNA form, the CDR3 reads TGTGCCAGCAGTTCCCGGACTAGCGGACCCTACAATGAGCAGTTCTTC. It codes for CASSSRTSGPYNEQFF.

This clone was detected many times. The chain is built from TRBV10-3 and TRBJ2-7; 14 bases are a match to TRBD2. V shed 4 bases, J shed 7 bases, and the junction held 15 bases outside the gene matches. The CDR3 covers 18 residues. In germline, CDR1 is ENHRY, CDR2 SYGVKD. The DNA of the CDR3 is TGTGCCATCAGTGGCCCTACGAGACTAGCGGGAGGGCCGTGGGAGCAGTACTTC. It encodes CAISGPTRLAGGPWEQYF.

This chain uses TRBV24-1 with TRBJ1-6, with 7 bases that match TRBD1. The CDR3 is 14 amino acids. Germline V gene data show CDR1 as KGHDR and CDR2 as SFDVKD. Unmatched junction bases numbered 6, after V lost 7 bases and J lost 7 bases. The CDR3 loop is CATRAGTVNSPLHF. DNA for the CDR3: TGTGCCACCAGGGCCGGGACAGTGAATTCACCCCTCCACTTT.

The chain is built from TRBV14 and TRBJ2-7; tentative D call: TRBD1 (5 bases). The CDR3 sequence is 11 residues long. CDR1 and CDR2 (germline): SGHDN, FVKESK. Trimming removed 4 bases from V and 5 bases from J, with 6 bases in between. This CDR3 is CASSPGNEQYF. In DNA, the CDR3 is TGTGCCAGCAGCCCAGGGAACGAGCAGTACTTC.

The V gene is TRBV5-1, the J gene TRBJ2-5, with 8 bases lining up with TRBD2. The trim removed 0 bases at V and 3 bases at J, leaving 1 base unmatched. From germline, CDR1 is SGHRS and CDR2 YFSETQ. The CDR3 length is 14 residues. CDR3 residues: CASSLVTSEETQYF. CDR3 DNA: TGCGCCAGCAGCTTGGTGACTAGCGAAGAGACCCAGTACTTC.

The rearrangement links TRBV3-1 (or the pseudogene TRBV3-2) to TRBJ2-6; unclear D gene. Trimming removed 4 bases from V and 0 bases from J, with 16 bases in between. Germline V gives CDR1 LGHDT, CDR2 YNNKEL (reference sequence). There are 18 residues in the CDR3. The DNA for the CDR3 is TGTGCCAGCAGCCCCTTCCGACTCGGCCACTCTGGGGCCAACGTCCTGACTTTC. This codes for CASSPFRLGHSGANVLTF.

This rearrangement joins TRBV19 to TRBJ1-2; possibly TRBD1 for D (5 bases). Per the germline V gene, CDR1 is LNHDA and CDR2 is SQIVND (reference sequence). V shed 7 bases and J shed 4 bases, with 13 bases lying between them. The CDR3 contains 13 residues. CDR3 nucleotides: TGTGCCAGTAATCACGACAGACTCTATGGCTACACCTTC. Amino acid sequence: CASNHDRLYGYTF.

The chain recombines TRBV10-3 with TRBJ2-1; TRBD2 matches at 10 bases. The CDR3 contains 16 residues. Germline V gives CDR1 ENHRY, CDR2 SYGVKD. The V segment lost 6 bases and the J segment 5 bases; nucleotides outside the gene matches: 10. CDR3 sequence reads: CAIRAPGSGRDNEQFF. DNA of the CDR3: TGTGCCATCAGGGCCCCCGGGAGCGGGAGGGACAATGAGCAGTTCTTC.

The J gene is TRBJ2-2, the V gene TRBV10-3; 11 nucleotides align to TRBD2. The V gene's germline CDR1 is ENHRY and CDR2 SYGVKD. The V gene end was trimmed by 8 bases and the J gene end by 9 bases; junction bases not matched to a gene: 14. This CDR3 spans 16 amino acids. CDR3 region: CAIAPGTSGDHRELFF. CDR3 nucleotides: TGTGCCATCGCCCCCGGGACTAGCGGAGACCACCGGGAGCTGTTTTTT.

The chain employs TRBV4-2 and TRBJ1-1; 8 bases line up with TRBD1. CDR3 length equals 20 residues. Germline lookup yields CDR1 LGHNA and CDR2 YNFKEQ. Losses at the gene ends were 3 bases for V and 3 bases for J; bases not matched to a gene: 21. The CDR3, as DNA: TGTGCCAGCAGCCACGGCCGCGATTTGACAGGGGTGATGGTCGACACTGAAGCTTTCTTT. Protein sequence: CASSHGRDLTGVMVDTEAFF.

In this sample, this clone turned up a few times. The V gene is TRBV30, the J gene TRBJ1-3; D gene uncertain. CDR1 is GTSNPN and CDR2 is SVGIG in the germline V gene (reference sequence). The germline V and J ends were trimmed by 4 bases and 4 bases, with 5 bases remaining between them. CDR3 size: 11 residues. The CDR3 sequence: CAWTRGNTIYF. DNA of the CDR3: TGTGCCTGGACCAGGGGAAACACCATATATTTT.

V usage is TRBV13 and J usage is TRBJ2-1; D is possibly TRBD2 (6 bases). CDR3 length equals 15 residues. CDR1 PRHDT and CDR2 FYEKMQ come from the germline V gene (reference sequence). V shed 7 bases and J shed 6 bases, with 19 bases lying between them. The DNA for the CDR3 is TGTGCCAGCACCGGTGGTGGGAGGCGGTTCAATGAGCAGTTCTTC. Translation gives CASTGGGRRFNEQFF. The whole variable domain, filled in from reference TRBV13 and TRBJ2-1, reads AAGVIQSPRHLIKEKRETATLKCYPIPRHDTVYWYQQGPGQDPQFLISFYEKMQSDKGSIPDRFSAQQFSDYHSELNMSSLELGDSALYFCASTGGGRRFNEQFFGPGTRLTVL.